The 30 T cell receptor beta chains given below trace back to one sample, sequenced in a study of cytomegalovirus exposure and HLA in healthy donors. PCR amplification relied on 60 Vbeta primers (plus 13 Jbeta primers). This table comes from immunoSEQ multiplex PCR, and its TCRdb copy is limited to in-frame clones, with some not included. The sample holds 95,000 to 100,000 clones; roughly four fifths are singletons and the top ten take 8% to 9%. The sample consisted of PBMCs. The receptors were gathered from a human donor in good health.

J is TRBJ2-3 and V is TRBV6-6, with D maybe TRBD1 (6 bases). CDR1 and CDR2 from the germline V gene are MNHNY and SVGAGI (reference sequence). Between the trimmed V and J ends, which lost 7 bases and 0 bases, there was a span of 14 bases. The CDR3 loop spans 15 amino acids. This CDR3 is CASTFAGTSTDTQYF. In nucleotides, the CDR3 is TGTGCCAGCACTTTTGCCGGGACAAGCACAGATACGCAGTATTTT.

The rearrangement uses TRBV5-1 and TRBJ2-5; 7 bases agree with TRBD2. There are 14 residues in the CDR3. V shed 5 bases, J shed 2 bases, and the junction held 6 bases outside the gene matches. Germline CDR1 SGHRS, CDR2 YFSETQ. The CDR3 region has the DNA TGCGCCAGCAGAGGGGAGGGCCTACAAGAGACCCAGTACTTC. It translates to CASRGEGLQETQYF.

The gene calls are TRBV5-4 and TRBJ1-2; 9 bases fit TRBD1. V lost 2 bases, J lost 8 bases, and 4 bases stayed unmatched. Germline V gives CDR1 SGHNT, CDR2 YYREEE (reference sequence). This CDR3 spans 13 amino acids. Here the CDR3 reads CASSLQGAGGYTF. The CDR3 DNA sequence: TGTGCCAGCAGCTTACAGGGGGCTGGAGGCTACACCTTC.

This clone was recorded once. The CDR3 protein is CASLGHSNQPQHF. The CDR3 DNA sequence: TGTGCCAGCCTTGGACACAGCAATCAGCCCCAGCATTTT. The rearrangement links TRBV6-1 to TRBJ1-5; tentatively, D is TRBD1 (5 bases). Germline CDR1 and CDR2: MNHNS and SASEGT. This CDR3 spans 13 amino acids. With 8 bases removed from V and 1 base from J, the gap between germline ends came to 9 bases.

For the CDR3, the DNA is TGCGCCAGCAGCTTTGGGGGGTCCTACAATGAGCAGTTCTTC. Amino acid sequence: CASSFGGSYNEQFF. This chain connects TRBV5-1 to TRBJ2-1; TRBD2 might be the D (6 bases). CDR1 is SGHRS and CDR2 is YFSETQ in the germline V gene. The V gene lost 2 bases and the J gene lost 1 base, with 7 bases spanning the gap. This CDR3 is 14 amino acids long.

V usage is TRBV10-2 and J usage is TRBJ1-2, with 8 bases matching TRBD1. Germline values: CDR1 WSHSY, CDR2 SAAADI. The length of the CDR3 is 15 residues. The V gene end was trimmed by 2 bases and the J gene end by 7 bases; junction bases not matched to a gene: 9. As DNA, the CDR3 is TGCGCCAGCAGTGAGCGATCCACAGGGGGGAGTGGCTACACCTTC. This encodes CASSERSTGGSGYTF.

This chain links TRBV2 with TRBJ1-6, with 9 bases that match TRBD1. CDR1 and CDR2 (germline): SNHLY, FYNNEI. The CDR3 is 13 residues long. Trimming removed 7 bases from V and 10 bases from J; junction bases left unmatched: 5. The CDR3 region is CASTRDRDSPLHF. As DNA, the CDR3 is TGTGCCAGCACCCGGGACAGGGACTCACCCCTCCACTTT. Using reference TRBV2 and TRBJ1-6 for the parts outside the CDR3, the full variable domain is EPEVTQTPSHQVTQMGQEVILRCVPISNHLYFYWYRQILGQKVEFLVSFYNNEISEKSEIFDDQFSVERPDGSNFTLKIRSTKLEDSAMYFCASTRDRDSPLHFGNGTRLTVT.

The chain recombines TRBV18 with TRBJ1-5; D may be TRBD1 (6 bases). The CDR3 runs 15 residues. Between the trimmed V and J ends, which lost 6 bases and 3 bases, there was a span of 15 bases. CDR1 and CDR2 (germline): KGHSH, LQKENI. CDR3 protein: CASSLGTGSNQPQHF. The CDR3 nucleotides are TGTGCCAGCTCCCTCGGTACAGGGTCCAATCAGCCCCAGCATTTT.

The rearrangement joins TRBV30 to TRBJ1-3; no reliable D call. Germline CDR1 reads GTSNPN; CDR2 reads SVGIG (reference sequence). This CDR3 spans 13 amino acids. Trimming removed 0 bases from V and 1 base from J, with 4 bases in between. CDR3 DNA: TGTGCCTGGAGTGTATCGTCTGGAAACACCATATATTTT. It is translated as CAWSVSSGNTIYF.

CDR3 protein: CASSSTSGGTGETQYF. CDR3 nucleotides: TGCGCCAGCAGCTCGACTAGCGGGGGGACCGGCGAGACCCAGTACTTC. The rearrangement joins TRBV5-1 to TRBJ2-5, with TRBD2 matching over 13 bases. V gave up 3 bases and J gave up 5 bases; unmatched junction bases: 7. The CDR3 spans 16 residues. Germline lookup yields CDR1 SGHRS and CDR2 YFSETQ. The full variable domain, its missing parts supplied by reference TRBV5-1 and TRBJ2-5, is KAGVTQTPRYLIKTRGQQVTLSCSPISGHRSVSWYQQTPGQGLQFLFEYFSETQRNKGNFPGRFSGRQFSNSRSEMNVSTLELGDSALYLCASSSTSGGTGETQYFGPGTRLLVL.

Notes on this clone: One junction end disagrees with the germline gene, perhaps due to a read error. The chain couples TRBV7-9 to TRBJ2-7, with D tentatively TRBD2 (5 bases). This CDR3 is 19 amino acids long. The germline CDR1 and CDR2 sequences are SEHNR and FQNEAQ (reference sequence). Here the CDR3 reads CSSSLEAIYGLYHSYEQYF. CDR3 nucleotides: TGTTCCAGCAGCTTAGAAGCCATCTACGGACTTTATCACTCCTACGAGCAGTACTTC.

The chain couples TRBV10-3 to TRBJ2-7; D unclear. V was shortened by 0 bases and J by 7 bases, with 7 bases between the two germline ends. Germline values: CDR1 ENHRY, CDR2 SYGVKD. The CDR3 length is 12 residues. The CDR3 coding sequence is TGTGCCATCAGTGAGTCTACTGGTGAGCAGTACTTC. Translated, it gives CAISESTGEQYF.

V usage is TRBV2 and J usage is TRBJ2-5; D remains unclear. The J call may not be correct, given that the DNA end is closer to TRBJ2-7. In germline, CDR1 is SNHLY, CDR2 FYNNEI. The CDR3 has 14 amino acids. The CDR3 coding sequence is TGTGCCAGCAGTGAAATCGGGTTCTCCTACGAGCAGTACTTC. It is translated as CASSEIGFSYEQYF.

Written as DNA, the CDR3 is TGTGCCAGCAGTGAACAGCTGACAAATGAGCAGTTCTTC. Residues: CASSEQLTNEQFF. V is TRBV2 and J is TRBJ2-1; D not certain. The V and J ends lost 2 bases and 7 bases respectively, with 9 bases between them. The germline CDR1 and CDR2 sequences are SNHLY and FYNNEI. The CDR3 length is 13 residues. The full variable domain, its missing parts supplied by reference TRBV2 and TRBJ2-1, is EPEVTQTPSHQVTQMGQEVILRCVPISNHLYFYWYRQILGQKVEFLVSFYNNEISEKSEIFDDQFSVERPDGSNFTLKIRSTKLEDSAMYFCASSEQLTNEQFFGPGTRLTVL.

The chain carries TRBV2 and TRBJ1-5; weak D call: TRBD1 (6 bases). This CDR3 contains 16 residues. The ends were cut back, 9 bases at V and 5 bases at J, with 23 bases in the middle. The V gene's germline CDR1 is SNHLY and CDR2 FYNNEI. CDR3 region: CARLDDSQGSDQPQHF. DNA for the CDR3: TGTGCCAGATTAGACGATTCACAGGGAAGTGATCAGCCCCAGCATTTT. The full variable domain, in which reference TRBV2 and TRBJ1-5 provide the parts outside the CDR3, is EPEVTQTPSHQVTQMGQEVILRCVPISNHLYFYWYRQILGQKVEFLVSFYNNEISEKSEIFDDQFSVERPDGSNFTLKIRSTKLEDSAMYFCARLDDSQGSDQPQHFGDGTRLSIL.

The CDR3 region is CASSLPSGSTDTQYF. CDR3 DNA: TGCGCCAGCAGCTTGCCTAGCGGGAGTACAGATACGCAGTATTTT. The rearrangement links TRBV5-1 to TRBJ2-3; 10 bases are shared with TRBD2. J gave up 3 bases and V 1 base, and 2 bases lay outside the gene matches. The length of the CDR3 is 15 residues. Germline CDR1 is SGHRS and CDR2 is YFSETQ. Using reference TRBV5-1 and TRBJ2-3 for the parts outside the CDR3, the full variable domain is KAGVTQTPRYLIKTRGQQVTLSCSPISGHRSVSWYQQTPGQGLQFLFEYFSETQRNKGNFPGRFSGRQFSNSRSEMNVSTLELGDSALYLCASSLPSGSTDTQYFGPGTRLTVL.

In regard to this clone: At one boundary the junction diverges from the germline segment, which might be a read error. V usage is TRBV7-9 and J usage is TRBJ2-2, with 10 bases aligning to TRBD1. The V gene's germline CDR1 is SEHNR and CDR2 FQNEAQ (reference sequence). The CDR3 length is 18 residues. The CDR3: CSSTYSLADRGSTGELFF. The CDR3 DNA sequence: TGTTCCAGCACCTATTCATTGGCGGACAGGGGGTCCACCGGGGAGCTGTTTTTT.

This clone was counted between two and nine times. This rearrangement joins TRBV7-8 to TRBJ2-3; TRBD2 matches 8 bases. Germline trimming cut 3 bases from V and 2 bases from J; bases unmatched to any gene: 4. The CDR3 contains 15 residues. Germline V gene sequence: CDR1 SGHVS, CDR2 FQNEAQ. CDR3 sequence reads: CASSLASGFTDTQYF. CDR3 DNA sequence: TGTGCCAGCAGCTTGGCTAGCGGGTTCACAGATACGCAGTATTTT.

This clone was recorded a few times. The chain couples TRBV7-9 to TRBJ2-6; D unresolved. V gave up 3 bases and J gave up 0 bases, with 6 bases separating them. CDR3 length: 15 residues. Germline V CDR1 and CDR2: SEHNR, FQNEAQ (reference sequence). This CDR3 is CASSFSLSGANVLTF. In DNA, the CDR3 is TGTGCCAGCAGCTTCTCACTCTCTGGGGCCAACGTCCTGACTTTC.

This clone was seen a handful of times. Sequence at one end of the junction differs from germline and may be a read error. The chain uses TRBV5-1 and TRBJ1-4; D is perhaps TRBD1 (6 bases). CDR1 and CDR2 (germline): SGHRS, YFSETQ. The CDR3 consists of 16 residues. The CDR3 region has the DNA TGCGCCAGCAGCTTGGGACAGGCGGTAACTTATGAAAAACTGTTTTTT. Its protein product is CASSLGQAVTYEKLFF.

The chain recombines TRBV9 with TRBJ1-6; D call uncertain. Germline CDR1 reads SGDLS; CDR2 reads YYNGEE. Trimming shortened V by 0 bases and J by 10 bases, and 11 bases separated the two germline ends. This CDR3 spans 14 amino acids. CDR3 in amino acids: CASSVVGSDSPLHF. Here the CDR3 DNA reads TGTGCCAGCAGCGTAGTAGGGAGTGACTCACCCCTCCACTTT.

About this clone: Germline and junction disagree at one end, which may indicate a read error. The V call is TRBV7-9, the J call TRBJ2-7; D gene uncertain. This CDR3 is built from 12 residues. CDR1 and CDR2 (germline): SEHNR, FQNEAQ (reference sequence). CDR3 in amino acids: CSSSHSSYEQYF. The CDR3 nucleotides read TGTTCCAGCAGCCACAGCTCCTACGAGCAGTACTTC.

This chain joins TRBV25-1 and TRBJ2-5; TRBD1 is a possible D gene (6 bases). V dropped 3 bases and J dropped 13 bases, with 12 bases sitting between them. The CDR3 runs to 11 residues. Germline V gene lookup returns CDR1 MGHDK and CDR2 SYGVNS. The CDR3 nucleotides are TGTGCCAGCAGTGACAACAGGGCCCTGTACTTC. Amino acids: CASSDNRALYF. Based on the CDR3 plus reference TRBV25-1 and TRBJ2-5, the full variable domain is EADIYQTPRYLVIGTGKKITLECSQTMGHDKMYWYQQDPGMELHLIHYSYGVNSTEKGDLSSESTVSRIRTEHFPLTLESARPSHTSQYLCASSDNRALYFGPGTRLLVL.

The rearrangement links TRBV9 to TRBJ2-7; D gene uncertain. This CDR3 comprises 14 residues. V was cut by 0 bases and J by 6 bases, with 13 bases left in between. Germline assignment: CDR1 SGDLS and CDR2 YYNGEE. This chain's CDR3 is CASSVGGTSSEQYF. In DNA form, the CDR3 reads TGTGCCAGCAGCGTAGGAGGTACGTCTTCCGAGCAGTACTTC.

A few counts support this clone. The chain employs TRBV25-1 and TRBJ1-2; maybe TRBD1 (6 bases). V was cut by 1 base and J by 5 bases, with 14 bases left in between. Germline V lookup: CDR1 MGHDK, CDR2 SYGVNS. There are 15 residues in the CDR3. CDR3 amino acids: CASSESGAVWYGYTF. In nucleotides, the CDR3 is TGTGCCAGCAGTGAATCAGGGGCCGTATGGTATGGCTACACCTTC.

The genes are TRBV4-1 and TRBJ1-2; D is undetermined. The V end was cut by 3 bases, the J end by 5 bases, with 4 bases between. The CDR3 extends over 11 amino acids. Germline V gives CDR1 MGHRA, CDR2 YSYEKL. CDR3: CASSQSYGYTF. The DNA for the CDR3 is TGCGCCAGCAGCCAGAGTTATGGCTACACCTTC.

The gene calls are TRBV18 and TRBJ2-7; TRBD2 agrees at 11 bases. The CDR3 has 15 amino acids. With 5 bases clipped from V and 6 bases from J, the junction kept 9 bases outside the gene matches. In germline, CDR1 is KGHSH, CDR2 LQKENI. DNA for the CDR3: TGTGCCAGCTCATTATCTAGCGGGGGGCTCTCCGAGCAGTACTTC. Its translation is CASSLSSGGLSEQYF.

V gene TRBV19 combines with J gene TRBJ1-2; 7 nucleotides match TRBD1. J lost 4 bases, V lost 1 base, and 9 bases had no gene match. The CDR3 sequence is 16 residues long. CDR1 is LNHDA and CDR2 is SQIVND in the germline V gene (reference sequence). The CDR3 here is CASSIGAGGRSYGYTF. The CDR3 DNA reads TGTGCCAGTAGTATAGGGGCAGGGGGTCGAAGCTATGGCTACACCTTC.

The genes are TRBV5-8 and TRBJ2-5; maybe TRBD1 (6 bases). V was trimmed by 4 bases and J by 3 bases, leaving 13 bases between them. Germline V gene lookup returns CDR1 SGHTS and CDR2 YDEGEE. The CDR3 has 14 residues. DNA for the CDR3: TGTGCCAGCAGCCTCAGGGCAGGGGAAGAGACCCAGTACTTC. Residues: CASSLRAGEETQYF.

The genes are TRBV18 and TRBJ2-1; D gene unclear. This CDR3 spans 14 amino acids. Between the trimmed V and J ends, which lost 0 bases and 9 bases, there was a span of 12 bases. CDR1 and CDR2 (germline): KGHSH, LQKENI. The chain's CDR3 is CASSPPLGSGEQFF. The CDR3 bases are TGTGCCAGCTCACCACCGCTTGGTTCAGGTGAGCAGTTCTTC.